Following are 24 T cell receptor beta chains from one sample sequenced in a study of blood T cell repertoires in COVID-19. TCRdb keeps only in-frame clones here, not all; method: immunoSEQ multiplex PCR. In the table there are about 160,000 clones, about nine tenths of which are singletons. Sequencing used peripheral blood. These receptor sequences come from a woman aged 70-85 years with acute or convalescent COVID-19.

About this clone: Other DNA sequences from this sample encode an identical CDR3 as well. V is TRBV5-6 and J is TRBJ2-5; possible D gene TRBD2, 6 bases. The CDR3 has 13 residues. V was clipped by 0 bases and J by 5 bases, with 8 bases between them. Germline lookup yields CDR1 SGHDT and CDR2 YYEEEE. The CDR3 sequence: CASSLVGGETQYF. In nucleotides, the CDR3 is TGTGCCAGCAGCTTGGTAGGAGGGGAGACCCAGTACTTC. The whole variable domain, filled in from reference TRBV5-6 and TRBJ2-5, reads DAGVTQSPTHLIKTRGQQVTLRCSPKSGHDTVSWYQQALGQGPQFIFQYYEEEERQRGNFPDRFSGHQFPNYSSELNVNALLLGDSALYLCASSLVGGETQYFGPGTRLLVL.

This chain joins TRBV6-5 and TRBJ2-5; D is possibly TRBD2 (6 bases). The CDR3 spans 13 residues. Trimming removed 5 bases at V and 3 bases at J, with 10 bases between. Per germline, CDR1 MNHEY and CDR2 SVGAGI. The CDR3 DNA reads TGTGCCAGCAGTCCCGGGACTGAAGAGACCCAGTACTTC. Protein product: CASSPGTEETQYF.

This clone was detected once. The genes are TRBV30 and TRBJ1-2; a weak D match, TRBD1 (5 bases). This CDR3 is built from 14 residues. Per germline, CDR1 GTSNPN and CDR2 SVGIG (reference sequence). Deletions cut 0 bases from V and 4 bases from J, with 12 bases between. CDR3 amino acids: CAWSVRGGSYGYTF. The CDR3 coding sequence is TGTGCCTGGAGTGTACGGGGGGGAAGCTATGGCTACACCTTC.

The V call is TRBV5-1, the J call TRBJ2-3; 12 nucleotides agree with TRBD1. Germline-derived CDR1 and CDR2 are SGHRS and YFSETQ. CDR3 size: 17 residues. With V trimmed by 3 bases and J by 1 base, 6 bases remained unmatched. CDR3 in DNA: TGCGCCAGCAGCTGGGGACAGGGGGCCGTAGGCACAGATACGCAGTATTTT. Translating it yields CASSWGQGAVGTDTQYF.

The chain combines TRBV6-2 or TRBV6-3 with TRBJ1-2; 12 bases fit TRBD1. CDR3 length: 15 amino acids. Germline V gene data show CDR1 as MNHEY and CDR2 as SVGEGT. Unmatched junction bases numbered 4, after V lost 2 bases and J lost 6 bases. The CDR3 reads CASSYKGQGANGYTF. CDR3 sequence (DNA): TGTGCCAGCAGTTACAAGGGACAGGGGGCTAATGGCTACACCTTC.

The CDR3 DNA reads TGTGCCATCAGGCGGGACAGGGATTTAGAGCAGTACTTC. Encoded protein: CAIRRDRDLEQYF. The chain employs TRBV10-3 and TRBJ2-7, with 9 bases that match TRBD1. Germline CDR1 reads ENHRY; CDR2 reads SYGVKD. V was pared by 6 bases and J by 7 bases, with 7 bases of the junction left unmatched. This CDR3 contains 13 residues.

CDR3 bases: TGCGCCAGCAGCCAAGACCCCCCCCGCGGGACCCAGTACTTC. Translating it yields CASSQDPPRGTQYF. The J gene is TRBJ2-5, the V gene TRBV4-1, with no clear D. Germline loops: CDR1 MGHRA, CDR2 YSYEKL. The CDR3 contains 14 residues. The V end lost 0 bases, the J end lost 7 bases, and 12 bases lay between the germline ends.

The V gene is TRBV7-9, the J gene TRBJ1-3; possible D gene TRBD1, 6 bases. The V end was cut by 7 bases, the J end by 0 bases, with 16 bases between. Germline-derived CDR1 and CDR2 are SEHNR and FQNEAQ (reference sequence). The CDR3 consists of 16 residues. CDR3 region: CASTYSGVFSGNTIYF. The CDR3 nucleotides are TGTGCCAGCACTTACTCAGGGGTTTTCTCTGGAAACACCATATATTTT.

This chain connects TRBV24-1 to TRBJ1-2; TRBD1 matches at 8 bases. V shed 5 bases and J 5 bases; nucleotides not matched to a gene: 3. The CDR3 runs 13 residues. The V gene's germline CDR1 is KGHDR and CDR2 SFDVKD. CDR3 sequence (DNA): TGTGCCACCAGTGCCAGGACAGGGTATGGCTACACCTTC. Its protein product is CATSARTGYGYTF.

This sequence joins TRBV5-1 and TRBJ1-3; 10 bases match TRBD1. V was pared by 1 base and J by 0 bases, with 16 bases of the junction left unmatched. Per germline, CDR1 SGHRS and CDR2 YFSETQ. The CDR3 spans 21 residues. The CDR3 spells CASSLRPSGTGDTLSGNTIYF. The CDR3 nucleotides are TGCGCCAGCAGCTTGAGGCCGTCCGGGACAGGGGACACCCTCTCTGGAAACACCATATATTTT. Using reference TRBV5-1 and TRBJ1-3 for the parts outside the CDR3, the full variable domain is KAGVTQTPRYLIKTRGQQVTLSCSPISGHRSVSWYQQTPGQGLQFLFEYFSETQRNKGNFPGRFSGRQFSNSRSEMNVSTLELGDSALYLCASSLRPSGTGDTLSGNTIYFGEGSWLTVV.

V gene TRBV4-3 combines with J gene TRBJ2-2; no reliable D call. From germline, CDR1 is LGHNA and CDR2 YSLEER. Trimming left V 1 base short and J 3 bases short, with 9 bases between. The CDR3 runs to 15 residues. The CDR3 protein is CASSQAKQHTGELFF. CDR3 DNA sequence: TGCGCCAGCAGCCAAGCGAAACAGCACACCGGGGAGCTGTTTTTT.

This clone came up once. The chain has TRBV5-1 and TRBJ1-6; no clear D gene. CDR1 is SGHRS, CDR2 YFSETQ, per germline. The CDR3 runs 14 residues. V was cut by 0 bases and J by 7 bases, with 8 bases left in between. The CDR3: CASSLGHQNSPLHF. CDR3 in DNA: TGCGCCAGCAGCTTGGGGCATCAGAATTCACCCCTCCACTTT.

The rearrangement links TRBV9 to TRBJ2-2; TRBD2 matches 8 bases. CDR1 is SGDLS and CDR2 is YYNGEE in the germline V gene. V lost 4 bases, J lost 6 bases, and 11 bases stayed unmatched. The CDR3 has 16 amino acids. The CDR3 here is CASSSRQVGRAGELFF. CDR3 nucleotide sequence: TGTGCCAGCAGCTCAAGACAGGTCGGGAGGGCCGGGGAGCTGTTTTTT.

This clone was seen only once. The chain uses TRBV6-2 or TRBV6-3 and TRBJ2-7, with D tentatively TRBD2 (5 bases). Germline V gene lookup returns CDR1 MNHEY and CDR2 SVGEGT. This CDR3 contains 12 residues. Between the trimmed V and J ends, which lost 2 bases and 3 bases, there was a span of 5 bases. CDR3 sequence: CASSYRDYEQYF. DNA of the CDR3: TGTGCCAGCAGTTACCGGGACTACGAGCAGTACTTC.

The CDR3 DNA follows: TGTGCCAGCAGTTACCGACAGGGGGTGGATCAGCCCCAGCATTTT. As protein: CASSYRQGVDQPQHF. This chain links TRBV6-2 or TRBV6-3 with TRBJ1-5, with TRBD1 matching 9 bases. Germline V CDR1 and CDR2: MNHEY, SVGEGT. The CDR3 totals 15 residues. Losses at the gene ends were 2 bases for V and 5 bases for J; bases not matched to a gene: 4.

The V gene is TRBV3-1 (or the pseudogene TRBV3-2), the J gene TRBJ1-6; a possible D gene is TRBD1 (6 bases). The CDR3 sequence is 16 residues long. V was cut by 2 bases and J by 9 bases, with 17 bases left in between. In germline, CDR1 is LGHDT, CDR2 YNNKEL (reference sequence). CDR3 protein: CASSQSPGVDGSPLHF. DNA for the CDR3: TGTGCCAGCAGCCAATCCCCAGGGGTTGACGGTTCACCCCTCCACTTT.

This clone was counted between two and nine times. The chain recombines TRBV7-2 with TRBJ2-1, with D possibly being TRBD2 (6 bases). Trimming pared 2 bases from V and 1 base from J, leaving 15 bases between. Germline-derived CDR1 and CDR2 are SGHTA and FQGNSA. The CDR3 runs 17 residues. CDR3 in amino acids: CASSLSLAGLSYNEQFF. CDR3 in DNA: TGTGCCAGCAGCTTATCCTTGGCGGGGCTTTCCTACAATGAGCAGTTCTTC. The full variable domain, with the rest looked up from reference TRBV7-2 and TRBJ2-1, is GAGVSQSPSNKVTEKGKDVELRCDPISGHTALYWYRQSLGQGLEFLIYFQGNSAPDKSGLPSDRFSAERTGGSVSTLTIQRTQQEDSAVYLCASSLSLAGLSYNEQFFGPGTRLTVL.

This rearrangement joins TRBV7-9 to TRBJ1-1, with 7 bases fitting TRBD1. J gave up 1 base and V 3 bases, and 5 bases lay outside the gene matches. The CDR3 contains 15 residues. Germline CDR1 reads SEHNR; CDR2 reads FQNEAQ (reference sequence). CDR3 residues: CASSFYRDRNTEAFF. CDR3 coding DNA: TGTGCCAGCAGCTTCTACCGGGACAGGAACACTGAAGCTTTCTTT.

This chain connects TRBV6-2 or TRBV6-3 to TRBJ2-1; 10 nucleotides align to TRBD2. Looked up from germline, CDR1 is MNHEY and CDR2 is SVGEGT. The trim removed 2 bases at V and 4 bases at J, leaving 11 bases unmatched. The CDR3 covers 18 residues. Here the CDR3 reads CASSYNPPGLALYNEQFF. In nucleotides, the CDR3 is TGTGCCAGCAGTTACAATCCGCCGGGACTAGCGCTGTACAATGAGCAGTTCTTC.

The rearrangement joins TRBV4-2 to TRBJ1-1; maybe TRBD1 (6 bases). The CDR3 is 15 residues long. The V end was cut by 3 bases, the J end by 6 bases, with 17 bases between. CDR1 is LGHNA, CDR2 YNFKEQ, per germline. CDR3 DNA: TGTGCCAGCAGCCATTCTCGTTCAGGGGCGGCTGAAGCTTTCTTT. This sequence encodes CASSHSRSGAAEAFF.

This sequence joins TRBV6-5 and TRBJ2-1; weak D call: TRBD1 (5 bases). The CDR3 loop spans 13 amino acids. Germline assignment: CDR1 MNHEY and CDR2 SVGAGI. The V gene lost 7 bases and the J gene lost 11 bases, with 18 bases spanning the gap. The CDR3 sequence is CASKPTSKGKQFF. CDR3 nucleotide sequence: TGTGCCAGCAAACCAACGTCGAAGGGGAAGCAGTTCTTC.

The chain employs TRBV10-3 and TRBJ1-6, with D unresolved. There are 19 residues in the CDR3. Germline V gives CDR1 ENHRY, CDR2 SYGVKD. The V end was cut by 0 bases, the J end by 6 bases, with 21 bases between. CDR3 sequence reads: CAISESFQAVSQLNSPLHF. As DNA, the CDR3 is TGTGCCATCAGTGAGTCGTTCCAGGCAGTGAGCCAACTTAATTCACCCCTCCACTTT.

Comment on this clone: Other DNA sequences in the sample encode the same CDR3. This chain uses TRBV5-1 with TRBJ1-1; a weak D match, TRBD1 (5 bases). Germline V CDR1 and CDR2: SGHRS, YFSETQ. The length of the CDR3 is 15 residues. V was clipped by 0 bases and J by 0 bases, with 9 bases between them. The CDR3: CASSLDPGLNTEAFF. The DNA of the CDR3 is TGCGCCAGCAGCTTGGATCCAGGGCTGAACACTGAAGCTTTCTTT.

Concerning this clone itself: The DNA is omitted, as the CDR3 cannot be located on it reliably, and the CDR3 follows TCRdb's listing. The chain recombines TRBV6-5 with TRBJ1-5; the table names TRBD1, a call not compared with the DNA. In germline, CDR1 is MNHEY, CDR2 SVGAGI. The CDR3 length equals 16 residues, ends included. The CDR3 loop is CASSSSTFPSNQPQHF.